The 26 T cell receptor beta chains below all came from one sample that was sequenced in a study of monozygotic twins with inflammatory bowel disease. No DNA is given; TCRdb re-called the 5' RACE reads and lists each CDR3 protein once. This sample contains about 300,000 distinct CDR3 sequences. The specimen sequenced was blood. Source of these receptors: a human donor with ulcerative colitis or Crohn's disease, or a healthy co-twin of an affected twin (not recorded which).

The gene calls are TRBV6-1 and TRBJ2-2; TCRdb lists TRBD2, though no DNA is available to test this call. This CDR3 spans 15 amino acids. Germline V CDR1 and CDR2: MNHNS, SASEGT. The CDR3 loop reads CASSELGPRAGELFF.

V and J are TRBV29-1 and TRBJ2-6; TCRdb picks TRBD1, but there is no DNA to check that call. Germline CDR1 SQVTM, CDR2 ANQGSEA. This CDR3 has 14 amino acids. The CDR3: CSVDSGTGANVLTF.

The rearrangement uses TRBV7-2 and TRBJ2-2. Germline values: CDR1 SGHTA, CDR2 FQGNSA. CDR3 length: 15 residues. This chain's CDR3 is CASSLQTLDTGELFF.

The chain combines TRBV24-1 with TRBJ2-3; TCRdb lists TRBD1, though no DNA is available to test this call. The CDR3 runs 12 residues. Germline V gene data show CDR1 as KGHDR and CDR2 as SFDVKD. The CDR3 loop is CATGEGSDTQYF.

The chain carries TRBV12-3 or TRBV12-4 and TRBJ2-6; with no DNA, the TCRdb D assignment of TRBD2 cannot be verified. There are 14 residues in the CDR3. Here the CDR3 reads CASGLNSGANVLTF.

This chain links TRBV28 with TRBJ2-3; TCRdb's D gene call, TRBD1, goes unchecked for lack of DNA. This CDR3 spans 12 amino acids. Per the germline V gene, CDR1 is MDHEN and CDR2 is SYDVKM. CDR3: CASNGGGDTQYF.

The gene calls are TRBV25-1 and TRBJ2-7; with no DNA, the TCRdb D assignment of TRBD2 cannot be verified. The CDR3 is 14 residues long. Germline V gene lookup returns CDR1 MGHDK and CDR2 SYGVNS. This CDR3 is CASSEFGRVHEQYF.

The chain is built from TRBV9 and TRBJ2-2; with no DNA, the TCRdb D assignment of TRBD2 cannot be verified. This CDR3 is 14 amino acids long. Germline V gives CDR1 SGDLS, CDR2 YYNGEE. CDR3 residues: CASRGGSNTGELFF.

V gene TRBV30 combines with J gene TRBJ2-4; TCRdb gives TRBD2 as the D gene, but with no DNA this cannot be confirmed. The germline CDR1 and CDR2 sequences are GTSNPN and SVGIG (reference sequence). The CDR3 is 16 amino acids. The chain's CDR3 is CAWRAPGLARSYIQYF.

The chain joins TRBV7-9 to TRBJ2-7; TCRdb returns TRBD2, unconfirmable since there is no DNA. CDR3 length: 16 residues. CDR1 SEHNR and CDR2 FQNEAQ come from the germline V gene (reference sequence). CDR3 region: CASSSLGTSGRYEQYF.

This sequence joins TRBV20-1 and TRBJ2-7; TCRdb gives TRBD1 as the D gene, but with no DNA this cannot be confirmed. There are 17 residues in the CDR3. Germline CDR1 DFQATT, CDR2 SNEGSKA (reference sequence). CDR3 in amino acids: CSATETGTLLAFYEQYF.

The rearrangement links TRBV5-1 to TRBJ1-5. The CDR3 has 15 residues. The germline CDR1 and CDR2 sequences are SGHRS and YFSETQ. The CDR3 is CASSESGTSNQPQHF.

The gene calls are TRBV5-1 and TRBJ2-7; with no DNA, the TCRdb D assignment of TRBD1 cannot be verified. CDR1 SGHRS and CDR2 YFSETQ come from the germline V gene. The CDR3 runs 17 residues. This CDR3 is CASSLIVGAQGRGEQYF.

This chain connects TRBV7-9 to TRBJ1-1. Germline lookup yields CDR1 SEHNR and CDR2 FQNEAQ (reference sequence). The CDR3 extends over 12 amino acids. CDR3 in amino acids: CATATGYTEAFF.

This chain uses TRBV7-9 with TRBJ1-1. The germline CDR1 and CDR2 sequences are SEHNR and FQNEAQ (reference sequence). The CDR3 length is 15 residues. The CDR3 is CASSLGGGKNTEAFF.

The CDR3 sequence: CASSSRDYTYEQYF. This chain joins TRBV19 and TRBJ2-7; there is no DNA to check the TCRdb D call of TRBD2. The CDR3 has 14 residues. The germline V gene has CDR1 LNHDA and CDR2 SQIVND (reference sequence).

CDR3 residues: CASRYADHSYEQYF. V gene TRBV7-9 combines with J gene TRBJ2-7. CDR3 length: 14 residues. Looked up from germline, CDR1 is SEHNR and CDR2 is FQNEAQ (reference sequence).

The CDR3 is CASSFPSYEQYF. This sequence joins TRBV7-2 and TRBJ2-7. This CDR3 contains 12 residues. Germline V gene sequence: CDR1 SGHTA, CDR2 FQGNSA.

The V and J genes are TRBV15 and TRBJ1-1; TCRdb proposes TRBD1, but this gene call is untestable without DNA. This CDR3 region has 16 residues. Germline-derived CDR1 and CDR2 are LNHNV and YYDKDF (reference sequence). The CDR3 reads CATSSHQTGKNTEAFF.

The chain couples TRBV5-1 to TRBJ2-1; TCRdb picks TRBD2, but there is no DNA to check that call. This CDR3 spans 14 amino acids. Germline loops: CDR1 SGHRS, CDR2 YFSETQ. The CDR3: CASRKILGGDEQFF.

This chain uses TRBV5-1 with TRBJ2-2; TCRdb's D call of TRBD1 is untestable without DNA. CDR1 is SGHRS, CDR2 YFSETQ, per germline. The CDR3 has 15 amino acids. The CDR3 sequence is CASSLAVGGTGELFF.

The chain joins TRBV20-1 to TRBJ2-7; no DNA is available, so the TRBD2 call from TCRdb remains unchecked. Germline-derived CDR1 and CDR2 are DFQATT and SNEGSKA (reference sequence). The CDR3 covers 14 residues. The CDR3 loop is CSARGLREGYEQYF.

CDR3 loop: CSAREGNQGKPQHF. The V call is TRBV20-1, the J call TRBJ1-5; as DNA is missing, the TRBD1 call by TCRdb cannot be tested. The CDR3 is made up of 14 amino acids. Germline CDR1 reads DFQATT; CDR2 reads SNEGSKA (reference sequence).

This chain's CDR3 is CASSSLRLSYEQYF. The V call is TRBV28, the J call TRBJ2-7; checking the TCRdb D call of TRBD2 is not possible without DNA. Germline CDR1 and CDR2: MDHEN and SYDVKM. The CDR3 length is 14 residues.

The chain employs TRBV24-1 and TRBJ1-2; the D call of TRBD1 rests on TCRdb alone, since no DNA is present to check it. Germline V CDR1 and CDR2: KGHDR, SFDVKD. This CDR3 has 14 residues. The CDR3 protein is CATRSGHSNYGYTF.

The J gene is TRBJ2-4, the V gene TRBV5-6; TCRdb proposes TRBD2, but this gene call is untestable without DNA. This CDR3 spans 17 amino acids. Per germline, CDR1 SGHDT and CDR2 YYEEEE. The chain's CDR3 is CASSLWGTDLAKNIQYF.